This passage covers 10 T cell receptor beta chains from one sample sequenced in a study of beta chain features in type 1 diabetes. Their recognized antigens are unknown. General observations from the study: Type 1 diabetes patients showed a moderate but significant shortening of TCRB CDR3s in all four CD4+ subsets.

Every isolated RNA sample was fully reverse transcribed, so sequencing captured expressed TCRB transcripts. Produced via immunoSEQ multiplex PCR; TCRdb's table is partial and in-frame only. The profile shows under 300,000 clones, approximately 11% of them singletons. Sequenced material: naive CD4+ T cells from blood. The origin of the receptors is a man younger than 45 with type 1 diabetes.

The chain carries TRBV7-3 and TRBJ2-1; no clear D. The germline CDR1 and CDR2 sequences are SGHTA and FQGTGA. V was shortened by 5 bases and J by 12 bases, with 17 bases between the two germline ends. The CDR3 runs 13 residues. The CDR3 region is CASSVSTVSVQFF. CDR3 bases: TGTGCCAGCAGCGTATCTACGGTTAGTGTGCAGTTCTTC.

The chain uses TRBV12-5 and TRBJ1-1; tentatively, D is TRBD1 (5 bases). CDR3 size: 14 residues. Germline CDR1 LGHNT, CDR2 FRNRAP. The V and J ends lost 0 bases and 5 bases respectively, with 10 bases between them. This chain's CDR3 is CASGLVPGGTEAFF. The DNA for the CDR3 is TGTGCTAGTGGTTTGGTACCCGGGGGGACTGAAGCTTTCTTT.

V gene TRBV18 combines with J gene TRBJ1-1; the D gene is possibly TRBD1 (6 bases). V was clipped by 3 bases and J by 4 bases, with 15 bases between them. This CDR3 spans 15 amino acids. Per the germline V gene, CDR1 is KGHSH and CDR2 is LQKENI. The CDR3 reads CASSPPGQIGTEAFF. As DNA, the CDR3 is TGTGCCAGCTCACCTCCGGGACAAATAGGCACTGAAGCTTTCTTT.

The chain employs TRBV4-3 and TRBJ2-1; possibly TRBD2 for D (5 bases). The CDR3 has 17 amino acids. Germline V gene sequence: CDR1 LGHNA, CDR2 YSLEER. V lost 1 base and J lost 1, with 14 bases in between. The DNA of the CDR3 is TGCGCCAGCAGCCAAGTTATCCGGGGTATTTCCTACAATGAGCAGTTCTTC. Its translation is CASSQVIRGISYNEQFF.

The table lists this clone with a few counts. The J gene is TRBJ1-5, the V gene TRBV30; the D gene is possibly TRBD1 (6 bases). Looked up from germline, CDR1 is GTSNPN and CDR2 is SVGIG (reference sequence). The CDR3 is 13 residues long. Trimming stripped 2 bases from V and 3 bases from J, with 8 bases between. This CDR3 reads CAWSPGANQPQHF. As DNA, the CDR3 is TGTGCCTGGAGTCCAGGGGCCAATCAGCCCCAGCATTTT.

The sample holds a few counts of this clone. CDR3 sequence (DNA): TGTGCCAGCAGTGAGCGAAACACTGAAGCTTTCTTT. This gives the protein CASSERNTEAFF. The gene calls are TRBV6-1 and TRBJ1-1; D is unclear. V was pared by 3 bases and J by 2 bases, with 4 bases between. This CDR3 contains 12 residues. Germline CDR1 and CDR2: MNHNS and SASEGT.

The chain's CDR3 is CASSLGLAGGPHPGELFF. DNA of the CDR3: TGTGCCAGCAGCTTGGGACTAGCGGGGGGGCCGCACCCCGGGGAGCTGTTTTTT. The chain uses TRBV7-3 and TRBJ2-2, with TRBD2 identical over 16 bases. This CDR3 contains 18 residues. Germline V gene sequence: CDR1 SGHTA, CDR2 FQGTGA. Losses at the gene ends were 3 bases for V and 6 bases for J; bases not matched to a gene: 7.

The sample holds a few counts of this clone. The chain links TRBV14 to TRBJ1-1; maybe TRBD1 (6 bases). This CDR3 contains 13 residues. The germline V gene encodes CDR1 SGHDN and CDR2 FVKESK. Deletions cut 4 bases from V and 6 bases from J, with 12 bases between. The CDR3 region has the DNA TGTGCCAGCAGCCCATTCGAGGGGGCTGAAGCTTTCTTT. Protein sequence: CASSPFEGAEAFF.

There are a few counts of this clone. The rearrangement links TRBV5-6 to TRBJ2-7; 8 nucleotides agree with TRBD1. The length of the CDR3 is 14 residues. The V gene's germline CDR1 is SGHDT and CDR2 YYEEEE. The trim removed 5 bases at V and 1 base at J, leaving 5 bases unmatched. CDR3 nucleotide sequence: TGTGCCAGCAGACCGACAGGGGAGTCCTACGAGCAGTACTTC. Residues: CASRPTGESYEQYF.

V and J are TRBV28 and TRBJ2-5; maybe TRBD1 (5 bases). The V and J ends lost 8 bases and 4 bases respectively, with 11 bases between them. The CDR3 runs to 12 residues. Germline CDR1 is MDHEN and CDR2 is SYDVKM. CDR3 residues: CASSPGPETQYF. As DNA, the CDR3 is TGTGCCAGCTCCCCAGGGCCAGAGACCCAGTACTTC.